These 17 T cell receptor beta chains came from one sample sequenced in a study of human T cells and chemical hapten exposure. TCRdb used MiXCR to reprocess the RACE reads, holding one entry per CDR3 protein. The sample shows approximately 120,000 distinct CDR3 sequences, 9.2% of them seen only once. The time point was: patch test 2, 6 weeks after DPC sensitization. Treatment: therapeutic diphenylcyclopropenone sensitization with weekly scalp DPC. This material consisted of whole blood, taken in connection with sensitization to the hapten diphenylcyclopropenone (DPC). These receptors originate from a woman aged 35 to 49 with alopecia areata. Some clones in this sample may be carry-over from other donors' samples.

This clonotype was counted many times. V and J are TRBV20-1 and TRBJ2-2; D uncertain. This CDR3 spans 15 amino acids. Germline lookup yields CDR1 DFQATT and CDR2 SNEGSKA (reference sequence). V lost 2 bases and J lost 0, with 10 bases in between. The CDR3 loop is CSARIASSNTGELFF. The CDR3 DNA reads as TGCAGTGCTAGAATCGCCAGCTCGAACACCGGGGAGCTGTTTTTT.

At least ten counts were recorded for this clonotype. This chain connects TRBV18 to TRBJ1-5; D perhaps matches TRBD1 (5 bases). Germline CDR1 reads KGHSH; CDR2 reads LQKENI. The CDR3 length is 14 residues. V lost 3 bases, J lost 4 bases, and 10 bases lay in between. CDR3 nucleotides: TGTGCCAGCTCACCGCAGGGCATAAATCAGCCCCAGCATTTT. Translation gives CASSPQGINQPQHF.

This clonotype appeared many times. J is TRBJ2-3 and V is TRBV20-1, with a possible D match to TRBD2 (6 bases). The CDR3 is 15 amino acids. Germline assignment: CDR1 DFQATT and CDR2 SNEGSKA (reference sequence). The V gene lost 6 bases and the J gene lost 3 bases, with 19 bases spanning the gap. This chain's CDR3 is CSARRAGLSTDTQYF. CDR3 sequence (DNA): TGCAGTGCCCGGAGGGCGGGGTTGAGTACAGATACGCAGTATTTT.

This clonotype was observed many times. The chain carries TRBV7-9 and TRBJ1-4; 9 positions match TRBD1. Germline V CDR1 and CDR2: SEHNR, FQNEAQ (reference sequence). V lost 4 bases, J lost 8 bases, and 11 bases stayed unmatched. The CDR3 consists of 16 residues. The DNA of the CDR3 is TGTGCCAGCAGCTCGGGACAGGGTAGTTTGCAAGAAAAACTGTTTTTT. Residues: CASSSGQGSLQEKLFF.

This clonotype was detected a few times. This chain uses TRBV11-2 with TRBJ1-1; no clear D gene. Germline CDR1 is SGHAT and CDR2 is FQNNGV. V gave up 5 bases and J gave up 2 bases, with 12 bases separating them. The CDR3 spans 14 residues. CDR3 sequence: CASSRGRVNTEAFF. The CDR3 DNA reads TGTGCCAGCAGCCGAGGACGGGTTAACACTGAAGCTTTCTTT. The full variable domain, in which reference TRBV11-2 and TRBJ1-1 provide the parts outside the CDR3, is EAGVAQSPRYKIIEKRQSVAFWCNPISGHATLYWYQQILGQGPKLLIQFQNNGVVDDSQLPKDRFSAERLKGVDSTLKIQPAKLEDSAVYLCASSRGRVNTEAFFGQGTRLTVV.

This clonotype was found a few times. The V gene is TRBV29-1, the J gene TRBJ1-2; D gene uncertain. The CDR3 sequence is 12 residues long. Germline values: CDR1 SQVTM, CDR2 ANQGSEA. V was pared by 4 bases and J by 3 bases, with 9 bases between. The CDR3 DNA follows: TGCAGCGTTGTGGAACAAGACTATGGCTACACCTTC. This codes for CSVVEQDYGYTF.

The chain is built from TRBV7-6 and TRBJ1-5; D unclear. Per germline, CDR1 SGHVS and CDR2 FNYEAQ. This CDR3 is built from 14 residues. Trimming stripped 1 base from V and 6 bases from J, with 10 bases between. The CDR3 nucleotides read TGTGCCAGCAGCTTAGACGGGTTGGGTCAGCCCCAGCATTTT. Its protein product is CASSLDGLGQPQHF.

This clonotype was seen a handful of times. The genes are TRBV5-8 and TRBJ2-6; the D is unclear. The V end lost 0 bases, the J end lost 0 bases, and 4 bases lay between the germline ends. The CDR3 is 15 amino acids. Germline CDR1 reads SGHTS; CDR2 reads YDEGEE. The CDR3 DNA reads as TGTGCCAGCAGCTTGGGGTACTCTGGGGCCAACGTCCTGACTTTC. It translates to CASSLGYSGANVLTF.

This clonotype was found many times. Written as DNA, the CDR3 is TGTGCCAGTAGTATAACAAGGACCTACGAGCAGTACTTC. It yields the protein CASSITRTYEQYF. J is TRBJ2-7 and V is TRBV19; D gene ambiguous. The germline V gene has CDR1 LNHDA and CDR2 SQIVND (reference sequence). V lost 2 bases and J lost 2, with 7 bases in between. CDR3 length equals 13 residues.

The sample holds many counts of this clonotype. The V gene is TRBV18, the J gene TRBJ2-3; 9 nucleotides match TRBD2. Germline CDR1 reads KGHSH; CDR2 reads LQKENI. The CDR3 has 16 amino acids. V was clipped by 3 bases and J by 4 bases; unmatched bases: 8. The CDR3: CASSPAGGGAADTQYF. CDR3 sequence (DNA): TGTGCCAGCTCACCGGCTGGCGGGGGGGCAGCAGATACGCAGTATTTT.

This chain links TRBV5-1 with TRBJ1-2, with D possibly matching TRBD1 (6 bases). Germline loops: CDR1 SGHRS, CDR2 YFSETQ. The CDR3 loop spans 14 amino acids. Trimming pared 0 bases from V and 4 bases from J, leaving 10 bases between. The DNA for the CDR3 is TGCGCCAGCAGCTTGGCCGGACAGAGCTATGGCTACACCTTC. It encodes CASSLAGQSYGYTF.

A remark on this clonotype: Possible read error: a much larger clone is one base away. No conserved phenylalanine or tryptophan is present at the end of the CDR3, so a read error is the likely explanation. The rearrangement uses TRBV7-7 and TRBJ1-2, with 10 bases that match TRBD1. The CDR3 has 14 residues. V shed 5 bases and J 4 bases; nucleotides not matched to a gene: 4. CDR1 and CDR2 from the germline V gene are SSHAT and FNYEAQ (reference sequence). CDR3 sequence: CASSPRTGGYGYTY. The CDR3 nucleotides read TGTGCCAGCAGCCCCCGGACAGGGGGCTATGGCTACACCTAC.

This clonotype was counted at least ten times. The V gene is TRBV6-1, the J gene TRBJ2-4; D possibly corresponds to TRBD2 (5 bases). CDR1 is MNHNS and CDR2 is SASEGT in the germline V gene. The CDR3 runs to 14 residues. The V end lost 7 bases, the J end lost 8 bases, and 18 bases lay between the germline ends. CDR3 in DNA: TGTGCCAGCACCGAAAGGTCAGCGAGGGACATTCAGTACTTC. This gives the protein CASTERSARDIQYF.

Here the CDR3 reads CASRGLGVDTQYF. The CDR3 nucleotides are TGTGCCAGCAGGGGGCTCGGGGTAGATACGCAGTATTTT. The chain employs TRBV2 and TRBJ2-3, with D perhaps being TRBD1 or TRBD2 (5 bases each). The CDR3 is 13 residues long. Germline assignment: CDR1 SNHLY and CDR2 FYNNEI. Trimming took off 6 bases at V and 5 bases at J, with 12 bases between the two ends.

There are many counts of this clonotype. The chain couples TRBV7-9 to TRBJ2-4; D unclear. Trimming took off 5 bases at V and 0 bases at J, with 11 bases between the two ends. The CDR3 runs to 15 residues. Germline V gene data show CDR1 as SEHNR and CDR2 as FQNEAQ (reference sequence). CDR3 in DNA: TGTGCCAGCAGCCCGAGTGAGGTAGCCAAAAACATTCAGTACTTC. Amino acids: CASSPSEVAKNIQYF.

This clonotype was seen ten or more times. The chain combines TRBV20-1 with TRBJ1-1; D gene unclear. The CDR3 loop spans 13 amino acids. From germline, CDR1 is DFQATT and CDR2 SNEGSKA (reference sequence). V was shortened by 0 bases and J by 13 bases, with 18 bases between the two germline ends. The CDR3 protein is CSARDVINRGVFF. The CDR3 coding sequence is TGCAGTGCTAGAGATGTAATAAACCGCGGGGTTTTCTTT.

This clonotype was detected ten times or more. The V and J genes are TRBV4-1 and TRBJ2-7, with D maybe TRBD1 (5 bases). The V gene lost 0 bases and the J gene lost 2 bases, with 11 bases spanning the gap. The length of the CDR3 is 15 residues. Germline CDR1 is MGHRA and CDR2 is YSYEKL. This CDR3 is CASSQDSGPTYEQYF. The CDR3 nucleotides are TGCGCCAGCAGCCAAGACTCAGGGCCCACCTACGAGCAGTACTTC.